The T cell receptor beta chain under discussion was sequenced for a study of identical twins. Germline V CDR1 and CDR2: LGHNA, YNFKEQ. V was pared by 4 bases and J by 3 bases, with 15 bases of the junction left unmatched. The length of the CDR3 is 18 residues. cDNA molecules carried unique molecular identifiers, and template switching added a universal primer site. Via MiXCR, TCRdb re-called the 5' RACE reads, giving one row per CDR3 protein. Among about 520,000 distinct CDR3 sequences listed, 20% to 25% were seen once. Healthy Caucasians alone served as donors. Study-wide findings and caveats: In cord blood, abundant beta clonotypes had fewer insertions; memory showed no trend.

Worth noting for this clonotype: Its antigen is undetermined.

These data were also reused for a study on T cells expressing NK-cell markers. That work contributes: CD3+CD56+NKG2C+, CD3+CD56+NKG2C- and CD3+CD56-NKG2C+ T cells, once sorted, supplied the TCR beta repertoires.

The clonotype comes from a woman aged 18-29 years in good health. The source material was CD4+ T cells sorted from blood. This chain links TRBV4-2 with TRBJ2-7, with TRBD1 matching 10 bases. The CDR3 coding sequence is TGTGCCAGCAGCCTACCCCCCCCTCCCGGGACAGGGGACTACGAGCAGTACTTC. Its translation: CASSLPPPPGTGDYEQYF.